The entry that follows covers one T cell receptor (beta chain) sequence. What it binds is not known. This sample was included in a study of cytomegalovirus exposure and HLA in healthy donors. Study-level information: Within the Caucasian-associated ancestry cluster were 81% of the 350 to 400 genotyped donors. Overall study results and limits: Reportedly, cytomegalovirus status was diagnosed with high sensitivity and specificity.

PCR employed 60 Vbeta and 13 Jbeta primers. Some clones are missing from TCRdb's copy, which holds only in-frame ones; the method was immunoSEQ multiplex PCR. The repertoire holds 150,000 to 200,000 clones, approximately 74% seen once, with 2.8% in the top ten. CDR1 and CDR2 (germline): PRHDT, FYEKMQ (reference sequence). The V end lost 1 base, the J end lost 4 bases, and 13 bases lay between the germline ends. The CDR3 consists of 16 residues. Sequenced: PBMCs. V usage is TRBV13 and J usage is TRBJ1-4; D is perhaps TRBD1 (5 bases). The clonotype originates from a woman in her thirties in good health and CMV-seronegative. The DNA for the CDR3 is TGTGCCAGCAGCTTAGTTGCGGGGGTCAATAATGAAAAACTGTTTTTT. Translating it yields CASSLVAGVNNEKLFF.